Following are 16 T cell receptor beta chains from one sample sequenced in a study of human T cells and chemical hapten exposure. Time point described: pre-sensitization, week 0. Specified treatment: therapeutic diphenylcyclopropenone sensitization with weekly scalp DPC. TCRdb itself ran the RACE reads through MiXCR, one entry per CDR3 protein. Here the sample spans more than 150,000 distinct CDR3 sequences, almost 30% being singletons. The material was whole blood, obtained in connection with sensitization to the hapten diphenylcyclopropenone (DPC). All receptors derive from a woman in her twenties or thirties with alopecia areata. Some clones in this sample may be carry-over from other donors' samples.

The chain carries TRBV29-1 and TRBJ2-3; 12 nucleotides line up with TRBD2. Germline values: CDR1 SQVTM, CDR2 ANQGSEA. Losses at the gene ends were 6 bases for V and 5 bases for J; bases not matched to a gene: 3. CDR3 size: 13 residues. The CDR3, as DNA: TGCAGCGTACTAGCGGGAGGAGGAGATACGCAGTATTTT. Protein product: CSVLAGGGDTQYF.

This clonotype was seen more than once but under ten times. The chain links TRBV29-1 to TRBJ2-4, with D hard to call. Germline CDR1 is SQVTM and CDR2 is ANQGSEA. Trimming cost V 6 bases and J 8 bases, with 11 bases left between them. This CDR3 is 11 amino acids long. Here the CDR3 reads CSVKPVDIQYF. The CDR3 nucleotides are TGCAGCGTCAAGCCGGTGGACATTCAGTACTTC.

The J gene is TRBJ2-7, the V gene TRBV28; D may be TRBD1 (5 bases). The CDR3 length is 13 residues. Looked up from germline, CDR1 is MDHEN and CDR2 is SYDVKM. V shed 5 bases and J shed 5 bases, with 13 bases lying between them. The CDR3 loop is CASSIDSSHEQYF. In nucleotides, the CDR3 is TGTGCCAGCAGTATAGACAGTTCCCACGAGCAGTACTTC.

The chain is built from TRBV6-2 or TRBV6-3 and TRBJ2-2; TRBD2 matches at 12 bases. The V and J ends lost 6 bases and 6 bases, in that order; junction bases with no gene match: 5. The V gene's germline CDR1 is MNHEY and CDR2 SVGEGT. CDR3 length: 15 amino acids. Here the CDR3 reads CASSRTSGTSGELFF. In DNA form, the CDR3 reads TGTGCCAGCAGCCGGACTAGCGGGACGTCCGGGGAGCTGTTTTTT.

This clonotype has a handful of counts. This rearrangement joins TRBV11-1 to TRBJ2-1, with TRBD2 identical over 10 bases. Germline CDR1 SGHAT, CDR2 FQDESV (reference sequence). The length of the CDR3 is 16 residues. The ends lost 5 bases at V and 0 bases at J; junction bases unmatched: 4. As DNA, the CDR3 is TGTGCCAGCAGCATAGGACTAGCGGTCTCCTACAATGAGCAGTTCTTC. This gives the protein CASSIGLAVSYNEQFF.

This clonotype has more than one count but fewer than ten. This rearrangement joins TRBV6-5 to TRBJ1-6; 8 nucleotides line up with TRBD1. Per the germline V gene, CDR1 is MNHEY and CDR2 is SVGAGI. Unmatched junction bases numbered 8, after V lost 3 bases and J lost 7 bases. The length of the CDR3 is 16 residues. The CDR3 loop reads CASSYGTGLGNSPLHF. For the CDR3, the DNA is TGTGCCAGCAGTTATGGGACAGGCCTCGGGAATTCACCCCTCCACTTT.

The chain employs TRBV6-2 or TRBV6-3 and TRBJ1-2, with D maybe TRBD1 (6 bases). Trimming pared 6 bases from V and 3 bases from J, leaving 11 bases between. The CDR3 extends over 13 amino acids. Germline V gene sequence: CDR1 MNHEY, CDR2 SVGEGT. The CDR3 sequence is CASRTDSDYGYTF. CDR3 DNA: TGTGCCAGCAGAACGGACAGTGACTATGGCTACACCTTC.

This clonotype turned up a few times. This chain uses TRBV7-9 with TRBJ2-5; D uncertain. Germline V gives CDR1 SEHNR, CDR2 FQNEAQ (reference sequence). The germline V and J ends were trimmed by 3 bases and 5 bases, with 7 bases remaining between them. The CDR3 covers 12 residues. CDR3 bases: TGTGCCAGCAGCTTTGCCACCGAGACCCAGTACTTC. Its translation: CASSFATETQYF. The full variable domain, in which reference TRBV7-9 and TRBJ2-5 provide the parts outside the CDR3, is DTGVSQNPRHKITKRGQNVTFRCDPISEHNRLYWYRQTLGQGPEFLTYFQNEAQLEKSRLLSDRFSAERPKGSFSTLEIQRTEQGDSAMYLCASSFATETQYFGPGTRLLVL.

This clonotype came up a few times. The gene calls are TRBV7-2 and TRBJ2-5, with no clear D. The CDR3 runs 14 residues. V lost 1 base and J 1 base, leaving 7 bases between the germline ends. Germline CDR1 is SGHTA and CDR2 is FQGNSA. DNA of the CDR3: TGTGCCAGCAGCTTAGGGAATTTCCAAGAGACCCAGTACTTC. As protein: CASSLGNFQETQYF.

The chain employs TRBV5-1 and TRBJ2-5, with D perhaps given as TRBD1 or TRBD2 (6 bases each). Germline lookup yields CDR1 SGHRS and CDR2 YFSETQ. CDR3 length: 13 residues. Trimming shortened V by 3 bases and J by 5 bases, and 11 bases separated the two germline ends. The CDR3 DNA reads TGCGCCAGCAGCTGGGGGGCTGGGGAGACCCAGTACTTC. Amino acids: CASSWGAGETQYF.

The V call is TRBV9, the J call TRBJ1-2, with D perhaps TRBD1 (5 bases). Germline V gene data show CDR1 as SGDLS and CDR2 as YYNGEE. The V end lost 4 bases, the J end lost 5 bases, and 24 bases lay between the germline ends. The CDR3 loop spans 17 amino acids. The CDR3 DNA reads as TGTGCCAGCAGCCCAATGACAGCCCCCGCCCATCATTATGGCTACACCTTC. Protein product: CASSPMTAPAHHYGYTF.

Remarks on this clonotype: Compared with germline, one end of the junction differs, possibly owing to a read error. This rearrangement joins TRBV28 to TRBJ2-7; 7 nucleotides line up with TRBD2. CDR1 is MDHEN and CDR2 is SYDVKM in the germline V gene. This CDR3 is built from 13 residues. CDR3 protein: CASSLRTRARSTF. CDR3 coding DNA: TGTGCCAGCAGTTTAAGGACTAGAGCCCGATCCACCTTC. The entire variable domain, with the rest obtained from reference TRBV28 and TRBJ2-7, is as follows: DVKVTQSSRYLVKRTGEKVFLECVQDMDHENMFWYRQDPGLGLRLIYFSYDVKMKEKGDIPEGYSVSREKKERFSLILESASTNQTSMYLCASSLRTRARSTFGPGTRLTVT.

The sample holds a few counts of this clonotype. The CDR3 coding sequence is TGTGCCAGCACCCAGGACAGGGTGTATCAGCCCCAGCATTTT. It encodes CASTQDRVYQPQHF. The gene calls are TRBV6-2 or TRBV6-3 and TRBJ1-5; 8 bases line up with TRBD1. Germline CDR1 and CDR2: MNHEY and SVGEGT. V lost 7 bases to trimming and J lost 5 bases; unmatched junction nucleotides: 7. The CDR3 covers 14 residues.

This clonotype has just a few counts. V is TRBV2 and J is TRBJ2-7; TRBD2 agrees at 9 bases. This CDR3 spans 16 amino acids. Germline CDR1 reads SNHLY; CDR2 reads FYNNEI. Losses at the gene ends were 4 bases for V and 2 bases for J; bases not matched to a gene: 9. The chain's CDR3 is CASSGSSSGRTYEQYF. In DNA form, the CDR3 reads TGTGCCAGCAGTGGGTCTAGTAGCGGGAGAACCTACGAGCAGTACTTC.

There are a few counts of this clonotype. This chain joins TRBV12-3 or TRBV12-4 and TRBJ1-6; possibly TRBD1 for D (6 bases). CDR3 length: 14 amino acids. V lost 3 bases and J 5 bases, leaving 8 bases between the germline ends. The CDR3 reads CASSFKGDNSPLHF. DNA for the CDR3: TGTGCCAGCAGTTTTAAGGGGGATAATTCACCCCTCCACTTT.

This clonotype was observed many times. The V call is TRBV28, the J call TRBJ2-3, with TRBD2 identical over 11 bases. With 2 bases clipped from V and 5 bases from J, the junction kept 12 bases outside the gene matches. The CDR3 has 18 residues. Germline V gene sequence: CDR1 MDHEN, CDR2 SYDVKM. The CDR3 protein is CASSLGASGGPPLDTQYF. The CDR3, as DNA: TGTGCCAGCAGTTTAGGAGCTAGCGGGGGGCCACCTTTAGATACGCAGTATTTT.